Given below is one TCR beta chain in context. The data were obtained in a study of control samples from healthy donors and cancer patients. Per the germline V gene, CDR1 is SNHLY and CDR2 is FYNNEI. There are 15 residues in the CDR3. With V trimmed by 6 bases and J by 4 bases, 2 bases remained unmatched. Generated by immunoSEQ multiplex PCR, the TCRdb table keeps only in-frame clones and is missing some. Of 90,000 to 150,000 clones listed, approximately 90% were seen once; the top ten hold approximately 7.8%. The clonotype was recovered from a woman aged 18-30 years in good health. The rearrangement joins TRBV2 to TRBJ2-3; 15 nucleotides align to TRBD2. The sample comprised blood. The CDR3 nucleotides read TGTGCCAGCAGGGGACTAGCGGGAGGTGCAGATACGCAGTATTTT. Translated, it gives CASRGLAGGADTQYF.